This is a list of T cell receptor beta chains from one sample in a study of blood T cell repertoires in COVID-19. The repertoire was sequenced with immunoSEQ multiplex PCR; TCRdb's copy has only in-frame clones and lacks some. The sample carries 150,000 to 200,000 clones, roughly 89% recorded once. Sequenced material: peripheral blood. These receptors originate from a woman aged 45-65 years with acute or convalescent COVID-19. Both conserved end residues are part of each CDR3. D genes are given only for firm matches. Not all rows give a size; the values are once, few, many and, for expanded clones, a class.

size | J | D | V | CDR3
. | TRBJ2-5 | . | TRBV27 | CASSFDSAGGETQYF
. | TRBJ1-1 | . | TRBV10-2 | CASRGGADTEAFF
. | TRBJ1-6 | TRBD1 | TRBV19 | CATRDRVNSPLHF
. | TRBJ2-7 | TRBD2 | TRBV11-2 | CASSFGSGGRKNEQYF
. | TRBJ2-7 | TRBD1 | TRBV5-6 | CASIPMTTGGPSYEQYF
. | TRBJ2-2 | TRBD1 | TRBV10-3 | CAITGTGVTGELFF
once | TRBJ1-4 | . | TRBV6-5 | CASSRSGTLNEKLFF
few | TRBJ1-4 | . | TRBV2 | CASSMNRVVATNEKLFF
. | TRBJ1-3 | . | TRBV5-1 | CASSFSGAGNTIYF
. | TRBJ1-1 | TRBD1 | TRBV27 | CASSLDRENTEAFF
. | TRBJ2-1 | . | TRBV6-5 | CASTPGDSYNEQFF
. | TRBJ1-1 | . | TRBV2 | CASSLRGNTEAFF
. | TRBJ2-7 | . | TRBV10-2 | CASSERRDEQYF
. | TRBJ1-6 | . | TRBV5-4 | CASSAGVLNSPLHF
. | TRBJ2-7 | . | TRBV4-3 | CASSQDITSGNYEQYF